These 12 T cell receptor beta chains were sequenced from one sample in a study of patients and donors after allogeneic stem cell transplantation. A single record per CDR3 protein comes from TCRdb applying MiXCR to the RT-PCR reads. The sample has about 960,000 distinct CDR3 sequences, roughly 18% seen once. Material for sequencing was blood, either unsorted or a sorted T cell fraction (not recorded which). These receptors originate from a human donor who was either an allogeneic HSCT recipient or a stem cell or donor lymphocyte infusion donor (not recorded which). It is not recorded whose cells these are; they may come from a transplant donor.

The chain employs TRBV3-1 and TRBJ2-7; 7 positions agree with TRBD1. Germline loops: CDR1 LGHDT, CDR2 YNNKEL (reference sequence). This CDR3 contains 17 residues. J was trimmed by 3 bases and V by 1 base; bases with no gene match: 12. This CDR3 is CASSQVEVGTENYEQYF. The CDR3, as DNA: TGTGCCAGCAGCCAAGTGGAGGTGGGGACAGAGAACTACGAGCAGTACTTC.

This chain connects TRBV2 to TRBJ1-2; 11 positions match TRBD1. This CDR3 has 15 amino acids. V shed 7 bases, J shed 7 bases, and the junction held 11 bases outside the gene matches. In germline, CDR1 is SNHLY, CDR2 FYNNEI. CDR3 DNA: TGTGCCAGCAACTTACACGGACAGGGGGCGAGTGGCTACACCTTC. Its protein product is CASNLHGQGASGYTF.

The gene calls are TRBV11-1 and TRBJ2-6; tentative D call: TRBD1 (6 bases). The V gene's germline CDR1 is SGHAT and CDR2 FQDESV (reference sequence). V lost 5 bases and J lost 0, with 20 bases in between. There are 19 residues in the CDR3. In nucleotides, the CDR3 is TGTGCCAGCAGCCTGGGGTTCTGGACAGATAGCTCTGGGGCCAACGTCCTGACTTTC. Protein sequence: CASSLGFWTDSSGANVLTF.

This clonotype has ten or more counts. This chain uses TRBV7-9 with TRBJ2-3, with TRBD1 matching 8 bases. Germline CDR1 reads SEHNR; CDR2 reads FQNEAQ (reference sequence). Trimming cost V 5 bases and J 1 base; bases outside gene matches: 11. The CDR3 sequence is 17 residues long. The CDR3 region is CASSKTGVRLGTDTQYF. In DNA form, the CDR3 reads TGTGCCAGCAGCAAGACAGGGGTACGGCTCGGCACAGATACGCAGTATTTT.

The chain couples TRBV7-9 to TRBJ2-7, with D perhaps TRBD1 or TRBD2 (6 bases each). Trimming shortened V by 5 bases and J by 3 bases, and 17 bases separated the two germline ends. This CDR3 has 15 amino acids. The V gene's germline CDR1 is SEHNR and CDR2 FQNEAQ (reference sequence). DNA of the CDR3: TGTGCCAGCAGCACCCGCCAAGGGGGGAACTACGAGCAGTACTTC. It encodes CASSTRQGGNYEQYF.

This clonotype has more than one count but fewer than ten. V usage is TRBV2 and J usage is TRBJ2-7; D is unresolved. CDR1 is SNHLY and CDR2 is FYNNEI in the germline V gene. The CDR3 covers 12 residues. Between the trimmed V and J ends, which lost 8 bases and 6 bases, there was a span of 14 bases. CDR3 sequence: CASRAFAVEQYF. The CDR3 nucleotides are TGTGCCAGCCGGGCCTTTGCCGTCGAGCAGTACTTC.

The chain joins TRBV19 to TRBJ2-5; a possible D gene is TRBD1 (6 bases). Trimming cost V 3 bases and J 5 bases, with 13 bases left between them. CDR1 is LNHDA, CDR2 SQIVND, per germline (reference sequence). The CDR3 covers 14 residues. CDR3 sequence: CASSIRGKGETQYF. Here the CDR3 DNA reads TGTGCCAGTAGTATCAGGGGCAAGGGCGAGACCCAGTACTTC.

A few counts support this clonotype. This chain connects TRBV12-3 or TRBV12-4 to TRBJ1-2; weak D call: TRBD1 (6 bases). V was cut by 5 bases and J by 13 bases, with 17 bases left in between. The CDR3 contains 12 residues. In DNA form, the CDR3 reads TGTGCCAGCAGTCCCCGGGGGGGGCGTATCACCTTC. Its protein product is CASSPRGGRITF.

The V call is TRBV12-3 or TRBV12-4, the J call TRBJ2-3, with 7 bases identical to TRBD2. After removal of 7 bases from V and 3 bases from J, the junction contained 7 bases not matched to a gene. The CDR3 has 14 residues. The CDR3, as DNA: TGTGCCAGCACCCCCTGGGGGGGGACAGATACGCAGTATTTT. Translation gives CASTPWGGTDTQYF.

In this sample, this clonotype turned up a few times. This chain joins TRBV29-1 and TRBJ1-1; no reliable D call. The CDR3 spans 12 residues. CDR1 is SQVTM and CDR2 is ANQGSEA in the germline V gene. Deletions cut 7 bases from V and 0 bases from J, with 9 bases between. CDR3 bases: TGCAGCGGCCAGGCGGTGAACACTGAAGCTTTCTTT. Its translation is CSGQAVNTEAFF.

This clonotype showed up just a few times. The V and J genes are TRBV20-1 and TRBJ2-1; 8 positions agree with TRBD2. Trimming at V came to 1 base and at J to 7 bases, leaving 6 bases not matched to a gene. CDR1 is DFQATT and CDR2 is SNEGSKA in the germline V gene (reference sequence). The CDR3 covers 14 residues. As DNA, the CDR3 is TGCAGTGCTAGAGTCGGGGGGGCCTTAAATGAGCAGTTCTTC. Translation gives CSARVGGALNEQFF.

The CDR3 sequence: CASSQEEYGNEKLFF. The DNA for the CDR3 is TGTGCCAGCAGCCAAGAGGAGTACGGAAATGAAAAACTGTTTTTT. The chain has TRBV14 and TRBJ1-4; D remains unclear. Germline V gene lookup returns CDR1 SGHDN and CDR2 FVKESK. The ends were cut back, 0 bases at V and 5 bases at J, with 10 bases in the middle. The CDR3 sequence is 15 residues long.